This T cell receptor (beta chain) was identified during a study of blood T cells in healthy people across ages. Whole-study findings and limits: TCR beta diversity was tightly associated with the proportion of naive T cells. The recorded TCR beta diversity per million T cells decreased in a roughly linear manner with age.

The germline gives CDR1 SQVTM, CDR2 ANQGSEA. V dropped 7 bases and J dropped 2 bases, with 13 bases sitting between them. The CDR3 totals 13 residues. This clonotype came up a few times. Its antigen remains unidentified. For the second PCR, which ran for about 6 to 12 cycles, a sample-barcoded 5' primer and a J-beta primer mix were used. Each cDNA molecule received a tag from a template-switch adaptor that had 12 random nucleotides. Each CDR3 protein is one row after TCRdb ran MiXCR on the 5' RACE reads. The sample has about 1.8 million distinct CDR3 sequences, roughly 49% seen once; the top ten hold about 2.1%.

Source material: blood. This sequence originates from a woman aged 40 to 50 in good health. The V and J genes are TRBV29-1 and TRBJ2-3; D not certain. In DNA form, the CDR3 reads TGCAGCGCCCGAGTTGGCTACACAGATACGCAGTATTTT. Its translation is CSARVGYTDTQYF.